This TCR beta chain was observed in a study of shared clonotypes between healthy human individuals. Sequenced by immunoSEQ multiplex PCR; TCRdb stores in-frame clones only, minus some. Of about 380,000 clones listed, about 96% are singletons. The germline V gene encodes CDR1 SGHKS and CDR2 YYEKEE (reference sequence). The CDR3 is 17 residues long. The V and J ends lost 0 bases and 3 bases, in that order; junction bases with no gene match: 10. The sequenced material came from memory CD8+ T cells sorted from blood. This sample's subset: CD45RO+ cells pooled with CCR7-negative TemRA cells. The genes are TRBV5-5 and TRBJ2-7; TRBD1 aligns across 9 bases. The clonotype originates from a man younger than 40 in good health. CDR3 in DNA: TGTGCCAGCAGCTTGGAGGGGACAGGGATAGCGGGCTACGAGCAGTACTTC. The encoded protein is CASSLEGTGIAGYEQYF.